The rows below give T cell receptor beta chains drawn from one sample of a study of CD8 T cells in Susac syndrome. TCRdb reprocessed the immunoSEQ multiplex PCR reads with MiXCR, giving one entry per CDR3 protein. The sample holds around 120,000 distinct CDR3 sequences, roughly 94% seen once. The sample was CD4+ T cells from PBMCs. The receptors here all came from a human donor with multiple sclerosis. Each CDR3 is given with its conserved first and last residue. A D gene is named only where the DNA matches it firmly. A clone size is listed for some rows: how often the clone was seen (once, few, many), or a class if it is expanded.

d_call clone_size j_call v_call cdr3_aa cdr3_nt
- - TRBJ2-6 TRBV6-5 CASSYGGGGANVLTF TGTGCCAGCAGTTACGGGGGAGGTGGGGCCAACGTCCTGACTTTC
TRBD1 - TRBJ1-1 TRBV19 CASSFPGGTEAFF TGTGCCAGTAGTTTCCCAGGGGGAACTGAAGCTTTCTTT
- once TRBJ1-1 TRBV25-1 CASSEGTEAFF TGTGCCAGCAGTGAGGGGACTGAAGCTTTCTTT
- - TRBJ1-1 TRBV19 CASSIDRRDTEAFF TGTGCCAGTAGTATAGATCGCAGGGACACTGAAGCTTTCTTT
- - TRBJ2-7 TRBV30 CAWSLGPYEQYF TGTGCCTGGAGTTTGGGACCCTACGAGCAGTACTTC
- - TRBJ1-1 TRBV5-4 CASSLQGRVNTEAFF TGTGCCAGCAGCTTACAGGGTAGGGTGAACACTGAAGCTTTCTTT
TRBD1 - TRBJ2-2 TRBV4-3 CASSQGQGALWAGELFF TGCGCCAGCAGCCAGGGCCAGGGGGCATTGTGGGCCGGGGAGCTGTTTTTT
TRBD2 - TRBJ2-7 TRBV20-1 CSAPRTSGITEQYF TGCAGTGCTCCTAGGACTAGCGGGATTACTGAGCAGTACTTC
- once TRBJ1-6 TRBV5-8 CAGEVGQQHSPLHF TGTGCCGGCGAGGTAGGACAGCAACATTCACCCCTCCACTTT
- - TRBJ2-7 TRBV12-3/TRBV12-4 CASSLGGEPHEQYF TGTGCCAGCAGTTTGGGGGGAGAACCCCACGAGCAGTACTTC
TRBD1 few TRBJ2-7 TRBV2 CASSRQGAYEQYF TGTGCCAGCAGTAGGCAGGGGGCTTACGAGCAGTACTTC
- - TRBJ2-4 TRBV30 CACEGEGRNIQYF TGTGCCTGCGAGGGGGAGGGAAGAAACATTCAGTACTTC
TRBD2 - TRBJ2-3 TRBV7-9 CASSLDGGRPDTQYF TGTGCCAGCAGCTTAGATGGCGGGAGGCCAGATACGCAGTATTTT
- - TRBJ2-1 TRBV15 CATSRVGGNEQFF TGTGCCACCAGCAGAGTAGGGGGCAATGAGCAGTTCTTC
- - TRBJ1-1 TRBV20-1 CSAPLGAAEAFF TGCAGTGCTCCCCTCGGGGCAGCTGAAGCTTTCTTT
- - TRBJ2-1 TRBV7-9 CASSLGWDNEQFF TGTGCCAGCAGCTTAGGGTGGGACAATGAGCAGTTCTTC
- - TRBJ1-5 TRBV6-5 CASSYSGKGQPQHF TGTGCCAGCAGTTACTCGGGCAAGGGCCAGCCCCAGCATTTT
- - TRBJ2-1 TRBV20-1 CSAPQARRDEQFF TGCAGTGCTCCCCAAGCGAGGAGGGATGAGCAGTTCTTC
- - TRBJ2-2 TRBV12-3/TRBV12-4 CASSFYRTGELFF TGTGCCAGCAGTTTCTACCGTACCGGGGAGCTGTTTTTT
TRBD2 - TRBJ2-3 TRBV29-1 CSAYSGRRTDTQYF TGCAGCGCATATAGCGGGAGGCGCACAGATACGCAGTATTTT
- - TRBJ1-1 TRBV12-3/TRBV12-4 CASSNGGRAGFF TGTGCCAGCAGCAATGGGGGGAGGGCCGGTTTCTTT
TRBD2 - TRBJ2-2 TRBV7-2 CASRPSGGDTGELFF TGTGCCAGCAGACCCAGCGGGGGGGACACCGGGGAGCTGTTTTTT
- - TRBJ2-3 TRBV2 CASIPFGGSTDTQYF TGTGCCAGCATACCCTTCGGGGGAAGCACAGATACGCAGTATTTT
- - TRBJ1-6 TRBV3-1 CASSQVGDSPLHF TGTGCCAGCAGCCAAGTTGGAGATTCACCCCTCCACTTT
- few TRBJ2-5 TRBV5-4 CASSRVGGGLVTQYF TGTGCCAGCAGCCGCGTTGGAGGGGGCCTCGTGACCCAGTACTTC
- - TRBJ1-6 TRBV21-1 CASSKAQGGGNSPLHF TGTGCCAGCAGCAAAGCGCAGGGGGGCGGGAATTCACCCCTCCACTTT
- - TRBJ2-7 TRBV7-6 CASSQDGSSYEQYF TGTGCCAGCAGCCAGGACGGGAGCTCCTACGAGCAGTACTTC
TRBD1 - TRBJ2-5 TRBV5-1 CASSEGTGGYQETQYF TGCGCCAGCAGCGAAGGGACAGGGGGCTACCAAGAGACCCAGTACTTC
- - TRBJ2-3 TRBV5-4 CASSIYRDQTQYF TGTGCCAGCAGCATTTACAGGGATCAAACGCAGTATTTT
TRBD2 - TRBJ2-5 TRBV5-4 CASSPDGGQETQYF TGTGCCAGCAGCCCCGACGGGGGGCAAGAGACCCAGTACTTC
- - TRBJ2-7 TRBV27 CASSFSPSYEQYF TGTGCCAGCAGTTTCTCCCCATCCTACGAGCAGTACTTC
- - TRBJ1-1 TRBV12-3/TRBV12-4 CASSPRPNTEAFF TGTGCCAGCAGTCCCCGACCGAACACTGAAGCTTTCTTT
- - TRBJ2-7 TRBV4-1 CASSTRQTASYYEQYF TGCGCCAGCAGCACCCGGCAGACAGCTTCTTACTACGAGCAGTACTTC
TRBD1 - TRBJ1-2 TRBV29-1 CSVTTGTGSYGYTF TGCAGCGTTACTACCGGGACAGGTTCTTATGGCTACACCTTC
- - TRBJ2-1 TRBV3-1 CASSQDEFWGYNEQFF TGTGCCAGCAGCCAAGATGAGTTTTGGGGCTACAATGAGCAGTTCTTC
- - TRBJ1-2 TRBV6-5 CASSYSLQLNYGYTF TGTGCCAGCAGTTACTCGTTACAACTTAACTATGGCTACACCTTC
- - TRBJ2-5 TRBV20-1 CSARSRGGSGETQYF TGCAGTGCTAGATCACGGGGCGGCAGTGGGGAGACCCAGTACTTC
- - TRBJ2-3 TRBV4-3 CASSQVRGATHVPQYF TGCGCCAGCAGCCAAGTCAGGGGGGCAACCCACGTTCCGCAGTATTTT
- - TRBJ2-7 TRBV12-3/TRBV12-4 CASSPDRSSYEQYF TGTGCCAGCAGTCCTGACAGGAGCTCCTACGAGCAGTACTTC
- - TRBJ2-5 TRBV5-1 CASSTPGNQETQYF TGCGCCAGCTCCACTCCCGGAAACCAAGAGACCCAGTACTTC
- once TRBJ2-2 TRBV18 CASSPPPRGVGELFF TGTGCCAGCTCACCACCCCCCAGGGGAGTCGGGGAGCTGTTTTTT
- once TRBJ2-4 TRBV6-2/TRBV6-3 CASSYPGVAKNIQYF TGTGCCAGCAGTTACCCTGGGGTAGCCAAAAACATTCAGTACTTC
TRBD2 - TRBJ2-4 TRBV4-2 CASSQDPLAGGLGAKNIQYF TGTGCCAGCAGCCAAGATCCCCTAGCGGGAGGTTTGGGAGCCAAAAACATTCAGTACTTC
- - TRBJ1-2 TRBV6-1 CASSGQAF TGTGCCAGCAGTGGACAGGCCTTC
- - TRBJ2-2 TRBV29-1 CSVVISSPGELFF TGCAGCGTTGTTATCAGTTCACCCGGGGAGCTGTTTTTT
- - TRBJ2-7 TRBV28 CASRGDGYEQYF TGTGCCAGCAGAGGGGACGGCTACGAGCAGTACTTC
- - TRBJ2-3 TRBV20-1 CSASLVGDTQYF TGCAGTGCTAGTTTAGTTGGAGATACGCAGTATTTT
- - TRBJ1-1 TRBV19 CASSIVLREAFF TGTGCCAGTAGTATAGTTTTGCGGGAAGCTTTCTTT